A selection of T cell receptor beta chains follows, all from one sample in a study of Graves' ophthalmopathy and Graves' hyperthyroidism. In TCRdb, the multiplex PCR reads were re-called with MiXCR into one record per CDR3 protein. Found here are 200,000 to 250,000 distinct CDR3 sequences, roughly a fifth of them singletons; the top ten hold around 40%. The sample was peripheral blood. These receptors all stem from a woman in her fifties or sixties with Graves' ophthalmopathy. CDR3s include the opening cysteine and the closing phenylalanine or tryptophan. The D gene is left open where the match is weak. Part of the rows lack a size; the others show once, few, many or a class for expanded clones.

>15|TRBJ2-7|NA|TRBV7-2|many
CASSPPGKSSYEQYF
TGTGCCAGCAGCCCCCCGGGGAAGAGCTCCTACGAGCAGTACTTC
>16|TRBJ2-7|TRBD2|TRBV27|many
CASSFSQLAGRRKQYF
TGTGCCAGCAGTTTTTCTCAACTAGCGGGGAGGAGGAAGCAGTACTTC
>12|TRBJ1-1|NA|TRBV6-2/TRBV6-3|NA
CASSNGLLPAFF
TGTGCCAGCAGTAACGGGCTTCTTCCCGCTTTCTTT
>14|TRBJ1-1|NA|TRBV27|NA
CASSPGRENTEAFF
TGTGCCAGCAGTCCGGGCAGGGAGAACACTGAAGCTTTCTTT
>12|TRBJ1-2|NA|TRBV6-5|many
CASSRTESGYTF
TGTGCCAGCAGTCGGACAGAAAGTGGCTACACCTTC
>12|TRBJ1-5|NA|TRBV6-2/TRBV6-3|NA
CATRDFNQPQHF
TGTGCCACCAGGGACTTCAATCAGCCCCAGCATTTT
>15|TRBJ2-5|NA|TRBV15|NA
CATSRGFGVQETQYF
TGTGCCACCAGCAGAGGATTCGGTGTCCAAGAGACCCAGTACTTC
>15|TRBJ1-1|TRBD1|TRBV12-3/TRBV12-4|many
CASSRDRERNTEAFF
TGTGCCAGCAGTCGGGACAGGGAGAGGAACACTGAAGCTTTCTTT
>14|TRBJ1-2|TRBD1|TRBV7-2|many
CASSVGQAYYGYTF
TGTGCCAGCAGCGTGGGACAGGCTTACTATGGCTACACCTTC
>14|TRBJ1-2|NA|TRBV7-8|many
CASSLAVTRDGYTF
TGTGCCAGCAGCTTAGCGGTGACAAGAGATGGCTACACCTTC
>14|TRBJ2-7|NA|TRBV19|many
CASSRGGEPNEQYF
TGTGCCAGTAGTAGGGGGGGCGAACCCAACGAGCAGTACTTC
>13|TRBJ1-1|NA|TRBV20-1|many
CSARSGLNTEAFF
TGCAGTGCTAGATCAGGGCTGAACACTGAAGCTTTCTTT
>13|TRBJ2-3|NA|TRBV3-1|NA
CASSGGIVDTQYF
TGTGCCAGCAGCGGAGGTATCGTAGATACGCAGTATTTT
>14|TRBJ1-6|NA|TRBV19|many
CASSIQGVKSPLHF
TGTGCCAGTAGTATACAAGGGGTAAAGTCACCCCTCCACTTT
>15|TRBJ2-2|NA|TRBV5-4|few
CASSLGGSSTGELFF
TGTGCCAGCAGCTTGGGGGGGTCGAGCACCGGGGAGCTGTTTTTT
>13|TRBJ2-2|NA|TRBV19|many
CASSIGYTGELFF
TGTGCCAGTAGTATTGGATACACCGGGGAGCTGTTTTTT
>13|TRBJ1-5|NA|TRBV6-1|NA
CASSEEGGQPQHF
TGTGCCAGCAGTGAAGAAGGAGGCCAGCCCCAGCATTTT
>12|TRBJ2-7|NA|TRBV11-2|many
CASSPMDYEQYF
TGTGCCAGCAGCCCCATGGACTACGAGCAGTACTTC
>14|TRBJ1-1|NA|TRBV18|NA
CASSPSKVHTEAFF
TGTGCCAGCTCACCTTCAAAGGTCCACACTGAAGCTTTCTTT
>11|TRBJ1-2|NA|TRBV12-3/TRBV12-4|many
CASSRSDGYTF
TGTGCCAGCAGTAGGTCGGATGGCTACACCTTC
>15|TRBJ2-7|TRBD2|TRBV7-6|NA
CASSLETSDGYEQYF
TGTGCCAGCAGCTTAGAGACTAGCGACGGATACGAGCAGTACTTC
>17|TRBJ2-2|TRBD2|TRBV19|many
CASSQGSGRVGTGELFF
TGTGCCAGTAGTCAGGGTAGCGGGAGGGTTGGCACCGGGGAGCTGTTTTTT